These 19 T cell receptor beta chains came from one sample sequenced in a study of cytomegalovirus exposure and HLA in healthy donors. TCRdb keeps only in-frame clones here, not all; method: immunoSEQ multiplex PCR. The sample shows approximately 200,000 clones, around nine tenths of them seen only once. The sample taken for sequencing was PBMCs. Every receptor here comes from a woman between 18 and 29 years old in good health and CMV-seronegative.

The chain recombines TRBV7-8 with TRBJ2-5; tentatively, D is TRBD2 (7 bases). Between the trimmed V and J ends, which lost 6 bases and 5 bases, there was a span of 16 bases. From germline, CDR1 is SGHVS and CDR2 FQNEAQ. This CDR3 contains 14 residues. The CDR3 DNA is TGTGCCAGCAGTAGGCCCCGGGGGGCCGAGACCCAGTACTTC. It yields the protein CASSRPRGAETQYF.

The chain is built from TRBV7-2 and TRBJ2-5; D might be TRBD2 (6 bases). CDR3 length: 12 amino acids. In germline, CDR1 is SGHTA, CDR2 FQGNSA. V gave up 6 bases and J gave up 5 bases, with 10 bases separating them. In DNA, the CDR3 is TGTGCCAGCAGGCGGGGTAGGGAGACCCAGTACTTC. This translates into CASRRGRETQYF.

V usage is TRBV5-5 and J usage is TRBJ2-7, with 8 bases lining up with TRBD1. CDR3 size: 16 residues. V was pared by 3 bases and J by 6 bases, with 14 bases of the junction left unmatched. Looked up from germline, CDR1 is SGHKS and CDR2 is YYEKEE (reference sequence). CDR3 coding DNA: TGTGCCAGCAGCTCGCCGGCGCTACAGGGGGAGGTCGAGCAGTACTTC. Translation: CASSSPALQGEVEQYF.

Details on this clone: A read error may produce the germline difference seen at one junction end. This chain connects TRBV7-7 to TRBJ2-2; TRBD1 matches 9 bases. This CDR3 spans 15 amino acids. CDR1 SSHAT and CDR2 FNYEAQ come from the germline V gene (reference sequence). CDR3: CASSRTGANTGELFF. In DNA, the CDR3 is TGTGCTAGCAGCCGGACAGGGGCGAACACCGGGGAGCTGTTTTTT.

The V gene is TRBV6-5, the J gene TRBJ2-7; 9 bases line up with TRBD2. The CDR3 contains 16 residues. Per the germline V gene, CDR1 is MNHEY and CDR2 is SVGAGI. J was trimmed by 2 bases and V by 4 bases; bases with no gene match: 9. The CDR3 region has the DNA TGTGCCAGCAGTTCCCCTCGACTAGCGGTTACCTACGAGCAGTACTTC. Its protein product is CASSSPRLAVTYEQYF.

The rearrangement joins TRBV7-2 to TRBJ2-5, with 10 bases that match TRBD2. The CDR3 runs to 17 residues. Germline loops: CDR1 SGHTA, CDR2 FQGNSA. Trimming took 7 bases from V and 4 from J; bases not matched to a gene: 15. CDR3 amino acids: CASTPRGSGGRVETQYF. CDR3 coding DNA: TGTGCCAGCACCCCTCGGGGTAGCGGGGGGAGGGTAGAGACCCAGTACTTC. The full variable domain, in which reference TRBV7-2 and TRBJ2-5 provide the parts outside the CDR3, is GAGVSQSPSNKVTEKGKDVELRCDPISGHTALYWYRQSLGQGLEFLIYFQGNSAPDKSGLPSDRFSAERTGGSVSTLTIQRTQQEDSAVYLCASTPRGSGGRVETQYFGPGTRLLVL.

The V call is TRBV7-2, the J call TRBJ2-1; 11 bases are shared with TRBD2. Germline CDR1 SGHTA, CDR2 FQGNSA. The CDR3 consists of 16 residues. V gave up 8 bases and J gave up 7 bases; unmatched junction bases: 13. In DNA, the CDR3 is TGTGCCAGCGAAGCTTTAAGACTAGCGGGACATAATGAGCAGTTCTTC. As protein: CASEALRLAGHNEQFF.

This clone is a singleton in its sample. The rearrangement joins TRBV29-1 to TRBJ1-1, with 9 bases that match TRBD1. CDR1 and CDR2 (germline): SQVTM, ANQGSEA. The CDR3 runs to 13 residues. V gave up 6 bases and J gave up 6 bases; unmatched junction bases: 8. Written as DNA, the CDR3 is TGCAGCGTGAGGACAGGGGCCGCACCTGAAGCTTTCTTT. This encodes CSVRTGAAPEAFF.

The chain carries TRBV6-5 and TRBJ1-2, with 7 bases identical to TRBD1. V shed 9 bases and J 3 bases; nucleotides not matched to a gene: 7. CDR1 and CDR2 (germline): MNHEY, SVGAGI. The CDR3 sequence is 13 residues long. CDR3 DNA sequence: TGTGCCAGTCGGGGGACAGCAGACTATGGCTACACCTTC. Translation: CASRGTADYGYTF.

V is TRBV9 and J is TRBJ1-2, with 9 bases that match TRBD1. The CDR3 totals 15 residues. V dropped 2 bases and J dropped 0; count of bases not matched to a gene: 2. Germline-derived CDR1 and CDR2 are SGDLS and YYNGEE. CDR3 amino acids: CASSVGQGPNYGYTF. The CDR3 nucleotides are TGTGCCAGCAGCGTCGGACAGGGGCCTAACTATGGCTACACCTTC.

This clone was detected once. The chain links TRBV28 to TRBJ1-3; 7 nucleotides agree with TRBD1. CDR3 length: 18 residues. In germline, CDR1 is MDHEN, CDR2 SYDVKM. Trimming at V came to 4 bases and at J to 0 bases, leaving 12 bases not matched to a gene. The CDR3 sequence is CASSYGSGTESSGNTIYF. CDR3 nucleotides: TGTGCCAGCAGTTACGGGTCCGGGACAGAGAGCTCTGGAAACACCATATATTTT. Full variable domain (outside the CDR3, taken from reference TRBV28 and TRBJ1-3): DVKVTQSSRYLVKRTGEKVFLECVQDMDHENMFWYRQDPGLGLRLIYFSYDVKMKEKGDIPEGYSVSREKKERFSLILESASTNQTSMYLCASSYGSGTESSGNTIYFGEGSWLTVV.

The rearrangement uses TRBV2 and TRBJ2-3, with D possibly being TRBD2 (5 bases). Germline values: CDR1 SNHLY, CDR2 FYNNEI. The ends were cut back, 6 bases at V and 2 bases at J, with 15 bases in the middle. This CDR3 is 15 amino acids long. DNA for the CDR3: TGTGCCAGCAGGGACCAGCGGCAGCTCACAGATACGCAGTATTTT. Protein sequence: CASRDQRQLTDTQYF.

This chain connects TRBV10-3 to TRBJ1-4; D unresolved. The germline gives CDR1 ENHRY, CDR2 SYGVKD. Trimming stripped 3 bases from V and 8 bases from J, with 16 bases between. The CDR3 spans 15 residues. Here the CDR3 reads CAISESQTRREKLFF. As DNA, the CDR3 is TGTGCCATCAGTGAATCCCAAACTCGGAGGGAAAAACTGTTTTTT.

This chain links TRBV5-4 with TRBJ1-2; D is perhaps TRBD1 (5 bases). The germline V gene encodes CDR1 SGHNT and CDR2 YYREEE (reference sequence). This CDR3 has 13 amino acids. Trimming removed 0 bases from V and 8 bases from J, with 11 bases in between. Here the CDR3 DNA reads TGTGCCAGCAGCTTGGAGGGGCGCGAGGGCTACACCTTC. Protein: CASSLEGREGYTF.

The rearrangement links TRBV6-1 to TRBJ1-2, with 9 bases matching TRBD1. Germline loops: CDR1 MNHNS, CDR2 SASEGT. J was trimmed by 4 bases and V by 5 bases; bases with no gene match: 2. The CDR3 covers 13 residues. The CDR3 spells CASSQDRGYGYTF. The CDR3 DNA follows: TGTGCCAGCAGTCAGGACAGGGGCTATGGCTACACCTTC.

The V call is TRBV9, the J call TRBJ2-1; weak D call: TRBD1 (5 bases). CDR3 length equals 13 residues. V lost 3 bases to trimming and J lost 5 bases, with 9 bases between them. The germline CDR1 and CDR2 sequences are SGDLS and YYNGEE. CDR3 bases: TGTGCCAGCAGCGACGACAGAGACAATGAGCAGTTCTTC. It codes for CASSDDRDNEQFF.

This chain uses TRBV9 with TRBJ1-1; D gene ambiguous. The CDR3 is 13 residues long. CDR1 and CDR2 from the germline V gene are SGDLS and YYNGEE. The V and J ends lost 4 bases and 3 bases respectively, with 10 bases between them. CDR3 nucleotides: TGTGCCAGCAGCATCTCTGGGCACACTGAAGCTTTCTTT. Its translation is CASSISGHTEAFF.

V and J are TRBV18 and TRBJ1-1; perhaps TRBD1 as D (6 bases). Trimming shortened V by 6 bases and J by 2 bases, and 10 bases separated the two germline ends. Germline CDR1 and CDR2: KGHSH and LQKENI. This CDR3 has 13 amino acids. This CDR3 is CASSGTRNTEAFF. CDR3 DNA: TGTGCCAGCTCCGGGACAAGAAACACTGAAGCTTTCTTT. The whole variable domain, filled in from reference TRBV18 and TRBJ1-1, reads NAGVMQNPRHLVRRRGQEARLRCSPMKGHSHVYWYRQLPEEGLKFMVYLQKENIIDESGMPKERFSAEFPKEGPSILRIQQVVRGDSAAYFCASSGTRNTEAFFGQGTRLTVV.

This rearrangement joins TRBV11-2 to TRBJ2-1, with no clear D. The CDR3 extends over 14 amino acids. The V end lost 5 bases, the J end lost 1 base, and 9 bases lay between the germline ends. Per germline, CDR1 SGHAT and CDR2 FQNNGV. The CDR3 DNA is TGTGCCAGCAGCCTTACTCGTTCCTACAATGAGCAGTTCTTC. This encodes CASSLTRSYNEQFF.